This T cell receptor beta chain was found in a study of cytomegalovirus exposure and HLA in healthy donors. The CDR3 covers 16 residues. Germline assignment: CDR1 SGDLS and CDR2 YYNGEE. Trimming stripped 3 bases from V and 5 bases from J, with 20 bases between. Vbeta (60) and Jbeta (13) primers were used in the PCR. Data came from immunoSEQ multiplex PCR; TCRdb stores just in-frame clones and leaves some out. The sample includes over 100,000 clones, about 73% seen only once; the top ten take about 3.3%. Concerning this clone itself: Its antigen is currently unknown.

General study findings and limits: It was reported in a later analysis that an Asian-associated ancestry cluster showed fewer N-insertions than the roughly 670-donor mean.

The chain is built from TRBV9 and TRBJ2-5; D perhaps matches TRBD2 (5 bases). The TCR was taken from a woman in her twenties or thirties in good health and CMV-seropositive. Sequencing was done on a sample of PBMCs. CDR3 in DNA: TGTGCCAGCAGCGAGCCGGCTGTGGGCGGGCTGGAGACCCAGTACTTC. This sequence encodes CASSEPAVGGLETQYF.